Following are 20 T cell receptor beta chains from one sample sequenced in a study of T cell repertoires in cytomegalovirus infection. TCRdb itself ran the reads through MiXCR, one entry per CDR3 protein. The sample lists about 770,000 distinct CDR3 sequences; 25% to 35% were seen once. Antigen specificity for these receptors is unknown. The material was cultured CD8+ T cells from PBMCs, obtained from culture after CMV antigen stimulation. The receptors derive from a human donor in good health (CMV status not recorded). Some clones in this sample may be carry-over from other donors' samples.

The chain joins TRBV7-6 to TRBJ1-1; D perhaps matches TRBD1 (6 bases). The germline CDR1 and CDR2 sequences are SGHVS and FNYEAQ. The CDR3 is 13 residues long. V was cut by 6 bases and J by 6 bases, with 14 bases left in between. CDR3 amino acids: CASRQVGGPEAFF. The CDR3 DNA reads TGTGCCAGCAGGCAGGTGGGGGGCCCTGAAGCTTTCTTT.

The chain recombines TRBV7-8 with TRBJ2-1; possibly TRBD2 for D (5 bases). The CDR3 is 13 residues long. V was shortened by 2 bases and J by 5 bases, with 7 bases between the two germline ends. Germline V gene lookup returns CDR1 SGHVS and CDR2 FQNEAQ. The CDR3: CASSLFGDNEQFF. DNA of the CDR3: TGTGCCAGCAGCTTATTCGGGGACAATGAGCAGTTCTTC.

The chain has TRBV4-1 and TRBJ1-2; D gene uncertain. The germline CDR1 and CDR2 sequences are MGHRA and YSYEKL. This CDR3 region has 13 residues. V lost 1 base and J 6 bases, leaving 9 bases between the germline ends. The CDR3: CASSQVLSNGYTF. The CDR3 bases are TGCGCCAGCAGCCAAGTTCTTTCTAATGGCTACACCTTC.

This clonotype was detected once. The chain recombines TRBV19 with TRBJ2-3, with D possibly matching TRBD2 (5 bases). The V gene lost 1 base and the J gene lost 6 bases, with 8 bases spanning the gap. CDR3 length: 13 residues. Germline V gives CDR1 LNHDA, CDR2 SQIVND (reference sequence). CDR3 protein: CASSIGTGDTQYF. CDR3 coding DNA: TGTGCCAGTAGTATAGGGACGGGGGATACGCAGTATTTT. The entire variable domain, with the rest obtained from reference TRBV19 and TRBJ2-3, is as follows: DGGITQSPKYLFRKEGQNVTLSCEQNLNHDAMYWYRQDPGQGLRLIYYSQIVNDFQKGDIAEGYSVSREKKESFPLTVTSAQKNPTAFYLCASSIGTGDTQYFGPGTRLTVL.

This clonotype turned up a few times. This chain connects TRBV7-2 to TRBJ1-2; 7 nucleotides match TRBD1. Germline trimming cut 6 bases from V and 0 bases from J; bases unmatched to any gene: 10. CDR3 length: 16 amino acids. The germline CDR1 and CDR2 sequences are SGHTA and FQGNSA. CDR3 sequence reads: CASSVSSGQANYGYTF. The DNA for the CDR3 is TGTGCCAGCAGTGTTAGTAGCGGACAGGCTAACTATGGCTACACCTTC.

This clonotype has just a few counts. The J gene is TRBJ1-2, the V gene TRBV12-3 or TRBV12-4; no firm D call. Trimming left V 11 bases short and J 5 bases short, with 15 bases between. This CDR3 has 12 residues. The CDR3, as DNA: TGTGCCGACTCAATCAGGAGATATGGCTACACCTTC. As protein: CADSIRRYGYTF.

This clonotype was observed a few times. The rearrangement joins TRBV19 to TRBJ2-1, with 12 bases fitting TRBD2. This CDR3 has 17 amino acids. Unmatched junction bases numbered 7, after V lost 1 base and J lost 6 bases. The germline V gene encodes CDR1 LNHDA and CDR2 SQIVND (reference sequence). The CDR3 sequence is CASSIVGLAGIFNEQFF. CDR3 DNA sequence: TGTGCCAGTAGTATAGTAGGACTAGCGGGGATATTCAATGAGCAGTTCTTC.

The chain joins TRBV7-9 to TRBJ1-3, with 10 nucleotides matching TRBD1. The CDR3 consists of 17 residues. CDR1 SEHNR and CDR2 FQNEAQ come from the germline V gene (reference sequence). CDR3 nucleotides: TGTGCGAGCCGCCGGGACAGGGGAAGAGAAGCTGGAAACACCATATATTTT. It codes for CASRRDRGREAGNTIYF.

The chain links TRBV18 to TRBJ1-5; no clear D. Germline V gene sequence: CDR1 KGHSH, CDR2 LQKENI. The CDR3 has 15 residues. The germline V and J ends were trimmed by 2 bases and 0 bases, with 8 bases remaining between them. The CDR3 DNA reads TGTGCCAGCTCACCAGGACTTAGTAGCAATCAGCCCCAGCATTTT. It codes for CASSPGLSSNQPQHF.

This clonotype was detected only a few times. The chain links TRBV19 to TRBJ2-1, with D perhaps matching TRBD2 (7 bases). Germline V gene lookup returns CDR1 LNHDA and CDR2 SQIVND (reference sequence). This CDR3 region has 17 residues. Trimming removed 5 bases from V and 5 bases from J, with 22 bases in between. The CDR3 region is CASSVSVWGGDHNEQFF. In DNA form, the CDR3 reads TGTGCCAGTAGTGTTTCCGTATGGGGGGGCGATCACAATGAGCAGTTCTTC.

This clonotype has ten or more counts. The rearrangement joins TRBV7-2 to TRBJ2-3; TRBD2 aligns across 9 bases. Unmatched junction bases numbered 11, after V lost 2 bases and J lost 5 bases. The CDR3 spans 17 residues. The germline V gene has CDR1 SGHTA and CDR2 FQGNSA. The CDR3 spells CASSLSERRGGRDTQYF. The CDR3 DNA reads TGTGCCAGCAGCTTATCCGAAAGGCGGGGGGGCCGAGATACGCAGTATTTT.

The chain recombines TRBV6-6 with TRBJ2-5; D gene unclear. V was clipped by 2 bases and J by 5 bases, with 9 bases between them. The CDR3 is made up of 13 amino acids. Germline V lookup: CDR1 MNHNY, CDR2 SVGAGI (reference sequence). The CDR3 DNA sequence: TGTGCCAGCAGTTACCGCGTGGGGGAGACCCAGTACTTC. It codes for CASSYRVGETQYF.

The V call is TRBV28, the J call TRBJ1-4; maybe TRBD1 (5 bases). V dropped 7 bases and J dropped 4 bases, with 19 bases sitting between them. There are 16 residues in the CDR3. CDR1 and CDR2 from the germline V gene are MDHEN and SYDVKM. The CDR3 protein is CASNGRGPGINEKLFF. In DNA form, the CDR3 reads TGTGCCAGCAACGGACGGGGACCTGGAATTAATGAAAAACTGTTTTTT.

V gene TRBV27 combines with J gene TRBJ1-1, with TRBD1 as a possible D gene (6 bases). The CDR3 spans 16 residues. CDR1 MNHEY and CDR2 SMNVEV come from the germline V gene (reference sequence). V lost 6 bases and J 1 base, leaving 18 bases between the germline ends. CDR3 sequence reads: CASRISPGTPNTEAFF. The CDR3 DNA sequence: TGTGCCAGCAGAATTAGTCCCGGGACACCGAACACTGAAGCTTTCTTT.

The table lists this clonotype with a few counts. V is TRBV6-6 and J is TRBJ1-6, with 7 nucleotides matching TRBD1. The trim removed 2 bases at V and 8 bases at J, leaving 6 bases unmatched. Germline V gene lookup returns CDR1 MNHNY and CDR2 SVGAGI (reference sequence). The CDR3 runs to 15 residues. The chain's CDR3 is CASSYDRARDSPLHF. As DNA, the CDR3 is TGTGCCAGCAGTTACGACAGGGCTAGGGATTCACCCCTCCACTTT.

V is TRBV12-3 or TRBV12-4 and J is TRBJ1-3; no definite D call. This CDR3 is 18 amino acids long. V lost 6 bases, J lost 0 bases, and 21 bases lay in between. The CDR3 DNA reads as TGTGCCAGCAGCCCGAGGACCGCAACCCCTAGCTCTGGAAACACCATATATTTT. It encodes CASSPRTATPSSGNTIYF.

This clonotype was found many times. J is TRBJ2-1 and V is TRBV7-8; 9 bases align to TRBD2. The J segment lost 7 bases and the V segment lost 3 bases, leaving 7 bases of the junction unmatched. The CDR3 contains 15 residues. Per germline, CDR1 SGHVS and CDR2 FQNEAQ. DNA for the CDR3: TGTGCCAGCAGCTTCCCCGCGGGGGGGAAGAATGAGCAGTTCTTC. This encodes CASSFPAGGKNEQFF.

This clonotype was found a few times. V usage is TRBV6-1 and J usage is TRBJ2-1; D is uncertain. The CDR3 extends over 12 amino acids. Trimming removed 7 bases from V and 8 bases from J, with 12 bases in between. CDR1 MNHNS and CDR2 SASEGT come from the germline V gene. CDR3 nucleotides: TGTGCCAGCATTGGAGCGAGCGATGAGCAGTTCTTC. Translation gives CASIGASDEQFF.

The chain has TRBV7-6 and TRBJ1-1; D is perhaps TRBD1 (5 bases). The V end was cut by 8 bases, the J end by 1 base, with 14 bases between. This CDR3 has 14 residues. The V gene's germline CDR1 is SGHVS and CDR2 FNYEAQ. CDR3: CASRGGASNTEAFF. The CDR3 region has the DNA TGTGCCAGCCGCGGCGGGGCTTCGAACACTGAAGCTTTCTTT.

This clonotype has just a few counts. This sequence joins TRBV7-8 and TRBJ2-1; 12 nucleotides align to TRBD2. The CDR3 contains 17 residues. Germline CDR1 reads SGHVS; CDR2 reads FQNEAQ. Trimming cost V 5 bases and J 8 bases; bases outside gene matches: 13. The chain's CDR3 is CASSVGTSGPSGDEQFF. As DNA, the CDR3 is TGTGCCAGCAGCGTAGGGACTAGCGGGCCATCAGGCGATGAGCAGTTCTTC.